The 19 T cell receptor beta chains in this list originate from one sample, sequenced in a study of blood T cell repertoires in COVID-19. Using immunoSEQ multiplex PCR, the repertoire was profiled, and TCRdb retains in-frame clones only, with some absent. The sample includes about 200,000 clones, just under 85% of them seen just once. Material for sequencing was peripheral blood. These receptors all come from a human donor with acute or convalescent COVID-19. The donor label of this sample is uncertain.

As concerns this clone: Additional DNA sequences in this sample encode the identical CDR3. The J gene is TRBJ1-2, the V gene TRBV5-1, with 9 bases fitting TRBD1. The CDR3 is 14 amino acids. Per germline, CDR1 SGHRS and CDR2 YFSETQ. V gave up 5 bases and J gave up 8 bases; unmatched junction bases: 10. CDR3 nucleotide sequence: TGCGCCAGCAGTACCTGGGACAGGGCTCGCGGCTACACCTTC. It is translated as CASSTWDRARGYTF. Full variable domain (remainder filled in from reference TRBV5-1 and TRBJ1-2): KAGVTQTPRYLIKTRGQQVTLSCSPISGHRSVSWYQQTPGQGLQFLFEYFSETQRNKGNFPGRFSGRQFSNSRSEMNVSTLELGDSALYLCASSTWDRARGYTFGSGTRLTVV.

This chain connects TRBV6-6 to TRBJ2-1, with D tentatively TRBD1 (6 bases). V dropped 6 bases and J dropped 2 bases, with 20 bases sitting between them. The CDR3 is 17 residues long. The germline V gene encodes CDR1 MNHNY and CDR2 SVGAGI (reference sequence). This chain's CDR3 is CASSRNWGQRAYNEQFF. The CDR3 DNA reads TGTGCCAGCAGCCGAAATTGGGGGCAACGGGCCTACAATGAGCAGTTCTTC.

The V gene is TRBV30, the J gene TRBJ2-7, with D possibly being TRBD2 (6 bases). This CDR3 region has 13 residues. The V end lost 4 bases, the J end lost 3 bases, and 13 bases lay between the germline ends. CDR1 and CDR2 from the germline V gene are GTSNPN and SVGIG (reference sequence). This CDR3 reads CAWTSDAIYEQYF. The CDR3 coding sequence is TGTGCCTGGACTAGCGACGCGATCTACGAGCAGTACTTC.

This clone was seen once. This chain uses TRBV19 with TRBJ2-7; possible D gene TRBD1, 5 bases. V dropped 1 base and J dropped 4 bases, with 8 bases sitting between them. Germline V gene sequence: CDR1 LNHDA, CDR2 SQIVND (reference sequence). The CDR3 runs to 13 residues. The CDR3 loop is CASSIAQGYEQYF. For the CDR3, the DNA is TGTGCCAGTAGTATAGCCCAGGGATACGAGCAGTACTTC.

The chain uses TRBV15 and TRBJ1-4; D is ambiguous. CDR1 and CDR2 from the germline V gene are LNHNV and YYDKDF (reference sequence). The CDR3 contains 14 residues. With 0 bases removed from V and 5 bases from J, the gap between germline ends came to 7 bases. DNA of the CDR3: TGTGCCACCAGCAGAGATTCGGGAAATGAAAAACTGTTTTTT. Amino acids: CATSRDSGNEKLFF.

The genes are TRBV19 and TRBJ2-1; TRBD2 agrees at 13 bases. Germline V lookup: CDR1 LNHDA, CDR2 SQIVND (reference sequence). The CDR3 extends over 15 amino acids. The trim removed 7 bases at V and 9 bases at J, leaving 9 bases unmatched. The CDR3 reads CASTKLAGGPSEQFF. The DNA of the CDR3 is TGTGCCAGTACCAAACTAGCGGGAGGGCCAAGTGAGCAGTTCTTC.

The chain couples TRBV11-2 to TRBJ2-1; D remains unclear. The V and J ends lost 5 bases and 5 bases respectively, with 19 bases between them. Germline loops: CDR1 SGHAT, CDR2 FQNNGV. The CDR3 consists of 16 residues. The CDR3 here is CASSPRGYLDNNEQFF. The DNA of the CDR3 is TGTGCCAGCAGCCCCCGCGGTTACTTGGATAACAATGAGCAGTTCTTC.

This clone was seen a single time. This chain links TRBV7-2 with TRBJ2-4; no definite D call. This CDR3 is built from 14 residues. Trimming shortened V by 5 bases and J by 4 bases, and 12 bases separated the two germline ends. CDR1 and CDR2 from the germline V gene are SGHTA and FQGNSA. The CDR3 loop is CASSPQAQKNIQYF. Here the CDR3 DNA reads TGTGCCAGCAGCCCGCAGGCCCAGAAAAACATTCAGTACTTC.

This rearrangement joins TRBV30 to TRBJ2-1, with a tentative D call TRBD2 (5 bases). With 2 bases removed from V and 6 bases from J, the gap between germline ends came to 8 bases. The CDR3 loop spans 12 amino acids. The germline V gene has CDR1 GTSNPN and CDR2 SVGIG (reference sequence). The CDR3 is CAWSITSNEQFF. The CDR3 bases are TGTGCCTGGAGTATCACTAGCAATGAGCAGTTCTTC.

This clone was seen a handful of times. The CDR3 sequence: CASAPEGIAETQYF. The CDR3 DNA is TGTGCCAGCGCTCCCGAGGGTATAGCAGAGACCCAGTACTTC. The gene calls are TRBV7-9 and TRBJ2-5, with TRBD2 as a possible D gene (5 bases). Trimming shortened V by 8 bases and J by 4 bases, and 17 bases separated the two germline ends. The CDR3 is made up of 14 amino acids. CDR1 is SEHNR, CDR2 FQNEAQ, per germline (reference sequence).

The CDR3 sequence is CASSRGGLGQFF. The CDR3, as DNA: TGCGCCAGCAGCCGGGGGGGACTCGGGCAGTTCTTC. The chain combines TRBV4-1 with TRBJ2-1, with 7 bases lining up with TRBD2. Trimming at V came to 4 bases and at J to 12 bases, leaving 6 bases not matched to a gene. Germline V gene data show CDR1 as MGHRA and CDR2 as YSYEKL. The CDR3 is 12 amino acids.

The gene calls are TRBV2 and TRBJ1-5, with TRBD1 matching over 7 bases. Germline V CDR1 and CDR2: SNHLY, FYNNEI. The CDR3 spans 13 residues. The V segment lost 5 bases and the J segment 7 bases; nucleotides outside the gene matches: 5. CDR3 region: CASSQRQGQPQHF. Written as DNA, the CDR3 is TGTGCCAGCAGTCAAAGACAGGGCCAGCCCCAGCATTTT.

This clone was counted between two and nine times. The chain's CDR3 is CASIGREGRMDEQYF. CDR3 bases: TGTGCCAGTATCGGGCGGGAGGGCCGGATGGACGAGCAGTACTTC. The chain uses TRBV19 and TRBJ2-7; 9 positions agree with TRBD2. V dropped 7 bases and J dropped 5; count of bases not matched to a gene: 12. Germline V gene data show CDR1 as LNHDA and CDR2 as SQIVND (reference sequence). This CDR3 spans 15 amino acids. The entire variable domain, with the rest obtained from reference TRBV19 and TRBJ2-7, is as follows: DGGITQSPKYLFRKEGQNVTLSCEQNLNHDAMYWYRQDPGQGLRLIYYSQIVNDFQKGDIAEGYSVSREKKESFPLTVTSAQKNPTAFYLCASIGREGRMDEQYFGPGTRLTVT.

There are many counts of this clone. V usage is TRBV2 and J usage is TRBJ2-2; 7 bases fit TRBD2. Trimming removed 7 bases from V and 2 bases from J; junction bases left unmatched: 7. CDR1 and CDR2 (germline): SNHLY, FYNNEI. The length of the CDR3 is 15 residues. This chain's CDR3 is CASTPTGLNTGELFF. CDR3 nucleotides: TGTGCCAGCACCCCCACGGGACTAAACACCGGGGAGCTGTTTTTT.

V is TRBV18 and J is TRBJ2-1, with 10 bases lining up with TRBD2. Per germline, CDR1 KGHSH and CDR2 LQKENI. The CDR3 contains 15 residues. V was clipped by 3 bases and J by 7 bases; unmatched bases: 6. In nucleotides, the CDR3 is TGTGCCAGCTCACCTTGGCTAGCGGGAGAAAATGAGCAGTTCTTC. Protein sequence: CASSPWLAGENEQFF.

The gene calls are TRBV27 and TRBJ1-5, with a tentative D call TRBD1 (5 bases). V was trimmed by 3 bases and J by 3 bases, leaving 9 bases between them. Germline V lookup: CDR1 MNHEY, CDR2 SMNVEV (reference sequence). The CDR3 runs 14 residues. The CDR3, as DNA: TGTGCCAGCAGTTTTACAGGATACAATCAGCCCCAGCATTTT. Translating it yields CASSFTGYNQPQHF.

This clone was observed at least ten times. Written as DNA, the CDR3 is TGTGCCAGCACCCCAGTGGGCGGGACAGCCACGGGAGTGCAGTATTTT. It is translated as CASTPVGGTATGVQYF. The chain recombines TRBV11-2 with TRBJ2-3; D possibly corresponds to TRBD1 (7 bases). V lost 7 bases and J lost 11, with 28 bases in between. CDR1 is SGHAT and CDR2 is FQNNGV in the germline V gene. This CDR3 region has 16 residues.

The chain joins TRBV19 to TRBJ2-3; tentative D call: TRBD1 (5 bases). This CDR3 has 12 residues. Trimming took 6 bases from V and 6 from J, leaving 10 bases between them. The germline V gene has CDR1 LNHDA and CDR2 SQIVND (reference sequence). CDR3 amino acids: CASRMDTDTQYF. The DNA for the CDR3 is TGTGCCAGTAGGATGGACACGGATACGCAGTATTTT. Filled out from reference TRBV19 and TRBJ2-3, the complete variable domain reads DGGITQSPKYLFRKEGQNVTLSCEQNLNHDAMYWYRQDPGQGLRLIYYSQIVNDFQKGDIAEGYSVSREKKESFPLTVTSAQKNPTAFYLCASRMDTDTQYFGPGTRLTVL.

The CDR3 DNA follows: TGTGCCACCAGTGATCCCCAGCGGGACTACAATGAGCAGTTCTTC. Protein: CATSDPQRDYNEQFF. This sequence joins TRBV24-1 and TRBJ2-1, with TRBD2 matching 7 bases. This CDR3 has 15 residues. Per the germline V gene, CDR1 is KGHDR and CDR2 is SFDVKD. V lost 3 bases, J lost 3 bases, and 4 bases stayed unmatched.